The 29 T cell receptor beta chains below come from one sample, sequenced in a study of blood T cell repertoires in COVID-19. Produced via immunoSEQ multiplex PCR; TCRdb's table is partial and in-frame only. The sample shows 400,000 to 450,000 clones, roughly 91% of them seen only once. The sample comprised PBMCs or T cells enriched from blood (not recorded which). Every receptor here comes from a man in his late teens or twenties who had recovered from COVID-19.

The chain joins TRBV2 to TRBJ1-2, with 8 bases identical to TRBD1. Looked up from germline, CDR1 is SNHLY and CDR2 is FYNNEI. Trimming cost V 10 bases and J 7 bases; bases outside gene matches: 14. This CDR3 has 14 amino acids. This CDR3 is CATAGQGPILGYTF. The CDR3 DNA reads TGTGCCACCGCTGGACAGGGCCCAATCCTTGGCTACACCTTC.

The chain couples TRBV7-2 to TRBJ2-5; a weak D match, TRBD1 (5 bases). The CDR3 loop spans 15 amino acids. Germline V CDR1 and CDR2: SGHTA, FQGNSA. Trimming pared 1 base from V and 4 bases from J, leaving 13 bases between. In DNA, the CDR3 is TGTGCCAGCAGCTTAGGGCCAGGGCGAGGAGAGACCCAGTACTTC. Protein: CASSLGPGRGETQYF.

V usage is TRBV12-5 and J usage is TRBJ2-3; 10 bases line up with TRBD2. The CDR3 sequence is 13 residues long. V lost 6 bases and J lost 6; bases outside the gene matches: 3. Germline loops: CDR1 LGHNT, CDR2 FRNRAP. CDR3 sequence: CASGGTSEDTQYF. The CDR3 bases are TGTGCTAGTGGAGGGACTAGCGAGGATACGCAGTATTTT. The full variable domain, its missing parts supplied by reference TRBV12-5 and TRBJ2-3, is DARVTQTPRHKVTEMGQEVTMRCQPILGHNTVFWYRQTMMQGLELLAYFRNRAPLDDSGMPKDRFSAEMPDATLATLKIQPSEPRDSAVYFCASGGTSEDTQYFGPGTRLTVL.

The chain recombines TRBV6-5 with TRBJ2-7, with TRBD1 as a possible D gene (6 bases). The ends were cut back, 5 bases at V and 6 bases at J, with 11 bases in the middle. The V gene's germline CDR1 is MNHEY and CDR2 SVGAGI. The CDR3 is 12 residues long. This CDR3 reads CASSTQGLEQYF. The CDR3, as DNA: TGTGCCAGCAGTACTCAGGGGCTCGAGCAGTACTTC.

The chain employs TRBV6-4 and TRBJ1-2; possible D gene TRBD1, 6 bases. This CDR3 contains 16 residues. Germline V CDR1 and CDR2: MRHNA, SNTAGT. The ends were cut back, 3 bases at V and 3 bases at J, with 17 bases in the middle. CDR3 bases: TGTGCCAGCAGTGAACGCGACCGCACAGGGTACTATGGCTACACCTTC. Its protein product is CASSERDRTGYYGYTF.

This clone was counted once. At the DNA level, this CDR3 is encoded by other sequences in the same sample as well. The V and J genes are TRBV11-2 and TRBJ2-1, with TRBD2 matching 9 bases. V gave up 1 base and J gave up 5 bases; unmatched junction bases: 3. This CDR3 comprises 15 residues. Germline values: CDR1 SGHAT, CDR2 FQNNGV. Here the CDR3 reads CASSLGAGGNNEQFF. The CDR3 nucleotides read TGTGCCAGCAGCTTAGGAGCGGGGGGAAACAATGAGCAGTTCTTC.

This clone was recorded only once. The gene calls are TRBV12-3 or TRBV12-4 and TRBJ1-2; no clear D gene. Trimming took off 3 bases at V and 6 bases at J, with 11 bases between the two ends. The CDR3 covers 13 residues. CDR3 DNA sequence: TGTGCCAGCAGTTTTTCTGTTCCCCATGGCTACACCTTC. The encoded protein is CASSFSVPHGYTF.

This chain joins TRBV6-5 and TRBJ1-2; a possible D gene is TRBD1 (6 bases). Germline V lookup: CDR1 MNHEY, CDR2 SVGAGI. Trimming removed 6 bases from V and 8 bases from J, with 16 bases in between. This CDR3 has 13 amino acids. The CDR3 nucleotides read TGTGCCAGCAGCCTTACAGGGCCCAGCGGCTACACCTTC. This translates into CASSLTGPSGYTF.

V gene TRBV24-1 combines with J gene TRBJ1-1, with D tentatively TRBD1 (5 bases). Germline V CDR1 and CDR2: KGHDR, SFDVKD. This CDR3 contains 15 residues. The germline V and J ends were trimmed by 9 bases and 1 base, with 17 bases remaining between them. The CDR3 DNA is TGTGCCACCTCCTCTAGCTGGGGGGGGAACACTGAAGCTTTCTTT. Protein sequence: CATSSSWGGNTEAFF.

The chain is built from TRBV27 and TRBJ1-4; 8 bases are a match to TRBD1. The ends lost 8 bases at V and 8 bases at J; junction bases unmatched: 7. The CDR3 sequence is 13 residues long. Germline CDR1 and CDR2: MNHEY and SMNVEV (reference sequence). CDR3 sequence (DNA): TGTGCCAGCGGAGTCGACAGGGGCGAAAAACTGTTTTTT. This encodes CASGVDRGEKLFF.

This rearrangement joins TRBV5-1 to TRBJ1-1; 7 bases are shared with TRBD1. V gave up 0 bases and J gave up 1 base; unmatched junction bases: 3. CDR1 is SGHRS and CDR2 is YFSETQ in the germline V gene. The CDR3 is 15 amino acids. The CDR3 region is CASSLDRQGNTEAFF. The DNA for the CDR3 is TGCGCCAGCAGCTTGGACCGACAGGGGAACACTGAAGCTTTCTTT.

This clone was picked up a small number of times. The genes are TRBV7-9 and TRBJ1-1; no firm D call. From germline, CDR1 is SEHNR and CDR2 FQNEAQ (reference sequence). V was clipped by 5 bases and J by 0 bases, with 7 bases between them. The CDR3 runs 13 residues. CDR3 region: CASSKNMNTEAFF. DNA of the CDR3: TGTGCCAGCAGCAAAAACATGAACACTGAAGCTTTCTTT.

This chain connects TRBV7-9 to TRBJ1-2; D call uncertain. Looked up from germline, CDR1 is SEHNR and CDR2 is FQNEAQ (reference sequence). V lost 5 bases and J lost 8, with 18 bases in between. The CDR3 spans 14 residues. The CDR3 DNA sequence: TGTGCCAGCAGCAAAGAAGACGGGGTCGGAGGCTACACCTTC. It translates to CASSKEDGVGGYTF.

The chain joins TRBV7-9 to TRBJ2-1; D is possibly TRBD2 (5 bases). Germline-derived CDR1 and CDR2 are SEHNR and FQNEAQ (reference sequence). V gave up 6 bases and J gave up 10 bases, with 13 bases separating them. The CDR3 runs to 12 residues. CDR3 amino acids: CASRDTSVEQFF. CDR3 coding DNA: TGTGCCAGCAGAGACACTAGTGTAGAGCAGTTCTTC. Complete variable domain (other parts from reference TRBV7-9 and TRBJ2-1): DTGVSQNPRHKITKRGQNVTFRCDPISEHNRLYWYRQTLGQGPEFLTYFQNEAQLEKSRLLSDRFSAERPKGSFSTLEIQRTEQGDSAMYLCASRDTSVEQFFGPGTRLTVL.

The chain uses TRBV2 and TRBJ1-2; tentatively, D is TRBD1 (6 bases). V lost 7 bases and J lost 4, with 13 bases in between. This CDR3 has 13 residues. Germline values: CDR1 SNHLY, CDR2 FYNNEI. CDR3 amino acids: CASTRGDSYGYTF. The CDR3 DNA reads TGTGCCAGCACCAGGGGCGACTCCTATGGCTACACCTTC.

The genes are TRBV5-4 and TRBJ2-1; TRBD2 aligns across 9 bases. Germline CDR1 reads SGHNT; CDR2 reads YYREEE (reference sequence). The CDR3 has 14 amino acids. The V and J ends lost 5 bases and 4 bases, in that order; junction bases with no gene match: 4. CDR3 amino acids: CASSELAGYNEQFF. In DNA, the CDR3 is TGTGCCAGCAGTGAACTAGCGGGTTACAATGAGCAGTTCTTC.

The gene calls are TRBV4-2 and TRBJ2-3; 11 bases are shared with TRBD2. V trimming: 2 bases; J trimming: 4 bases; junction bases outside the gene matches: 14. The CDR3 has 19 amino acids. Germline V gene lookup returns CDR1 LGHNA and CDR2 YNFKEQ. The CDR3, as DNA: TGTGCCAGCAGCCAAACTAGCGGGAGCATCTTTGGGCTCCCAGATACGCAGTATTTT. Protein product: CASSQTSGSIFGLPDTQYF.

The CDR3 DNA reads as TGCAGCGTACGAGGGTATACTAGCGGGAGCACAGATACGCAGTATTTT. Translation gives CSVRGYTSGSTDTQYF. The V and J genes are TRBV29-1 and TRBJ2-3, with 9 bases fitting TRBD2. This CDR3 has 16 amino acids. V trimming: 6 bases; J trimming: 0 bases; junction bases outside the gene matches: 10. CDR1 and CDR2 (germline): SQVTM, ANQGSEA.

The CDR3 region is CASSSPQFAAYEQYF. CDR3 DNA sequence: TGCGCCAGCAGCTCCCCGCAGTTCGCAGCCTACGAGCAGTACTTC. The chain employs TRBV5-1 and TRBJ2-7; no firm D call. The germline gives CDR1 SGHRS, CDR2 YFSETQ. V was trimmed by 3 bases and J by 2 bases, leaving 15 bases between them. The CDR3 consists of 15 residues.

The V and J genes are TRBV4-1 and TRBJ1-4, with D uncertain. With 4 bases removed from V and 6 bases from J, the gap between germline ends came to 9 bases. This CDR3 comprises 13 residues. CDR1 is MGHRA, CDR2 YSYEKL, per germline. The DNA for the CDR3 is TGCGCCAGCAGCCGGACTGCCGATGAAAAACTGTTTTTT. Protein product: CASSRTADEKLFF.

Notes on this clone: Additional DNA sequences in this sample encode the identical CDR3. This chain links TRBV19 with TRBJ2-7; D uncertain. Trimming removed 2 bases at V and 3 bases at J, with 8 bases between. The germline gives CDR1 LNHDA, CDR2 SQIVND (reference sequence). This CDR3 is 13 amino acids long. CDR3 coding DNA: TGTGCCAGTAGTATACTCCCAGGCTACGAGCAGTACTTC. Translated: CASSILPGYEQYF. Supplemented by reference TRBV19 and TRBJ2-7, the full variable domain reads DGGITQSPKYLFRKEGQNVTLSCEQNLNHDAMYWYRQDPGQGLRLIYYSQIVNDFQKGDIAEGYSVSREKKESFPLTVTSAQKNPTAFYLCASSILPGYEQYFGPGTRLTVT.

The chain employs TRBV5-1 and TRBJ1-1; 7 bases agree with TRBD1. The germline V gene encodes CDR1 SGHRS and CDR2 YFSETQ. This CDR3 region has 14 residues. The trim removed 5 bases at V and 7 bases at J, leaving 11 bases unmatched. CDR3 in DNA: TGCGCCAGCAGGGGGCAGGGGGATTGGGGTGAAGCTTTCTTT. Translating gives CASRGQGDWGEAFF.

The V and J genes are TRBV19 and TRBJ1-3, with D possibly being TRBD1 (5 bases). The germline V gene encodes CDR1 LNHDA and CDR2 SQIVND (reference sequence). The CDR3 runs to 16 residues. The V gene lost 6 bases and the J gene lost 2 bases, with 17 bases spanning the gap. The CDR3 here is CASSGPRQSAGNTIYF. CDR3 bases: TGTGCCAGTAGCGGCCCCCGACAGTCGGCTGGAAACACCATATATTTT. Complete variable domain (other parts from reference TRBV19 and TRBJ1-3): DGGITQSPKYLFRKEGQNVTLSCEQNLNHDAMYWYRQDPGQGLRLIYYSQIVNDFQKGDIAEGYSVSREKKESFPLTVTSAQKNPTAFYLCASSGPRQSAGNTIYFGEGSWLTVV.

This chain uses TRBV11-2 with TRBJ2-5; maybe TRBD2 (6 bases). The CDR3 consists of 15 residues. CDR1 is SGHAT, CDR2 FQNNGV, per germline. V lost 1 base and J 4 bases, leaving 13 bases between the germline ends. The CDR3 loop is CASSLGGPGGETQYF. The DNA for the CDR3 is TGTGCCAGCAGCTTAGGAGGCCCCGGGGGAGAGACCCAGTACTTC. Combining the CDR3 with reference TRBV11-2 and TRBJ2-5 gives the whole variable domain EAGVAQSPRYKIIEKRQSVAFWCNPISGHATLYWYQQILGQGPKLLIQFQNNGVVDDSQLPKDRFSAERLKGVDSTLKIQPAKLEDSAVYLCASSLGGPGGETQYFGPGTRLLVL.

The chain carries TRBV9 and TRBJ1-1, with 8 nucleotides matching TRBD1. The CDR3 is made up of 15 amino acids. Germline assignment: CDR1 SGDLS and CDR2 YYNGEE. V shed 3 bases, J shed 1 base, and the junction held 5 bases outside the gene matches. The chain's CDR3 is CASSEWTGSNTEAFF. Written as DNA, the CDR3 is TGTGCCAGCAGCGAGTGGACAGGGTCGAACACTGAAGCTTTCTTT.

The chain joins TRBV4-2 to TRBJ1-4; TRBD1 agrees at 8 bases. The CDR3 contains 22 residues. V shed 3 bases and J 0 bases; nucleotides not matched to a gene: 21. CDR1 and CDR2 (germline): LGHNA, YNFKEQ. The CDR3 spells CASSHSNRQGPFLHATNEKLFF. The CDR3 DNA sequence: TGTGCCAGCAGCCACAGTAACCGACAGGGGCCCTTCCTTCACGCAACTAATGAAAAACTGTTTTTT.

This chain joins TRBV5-1 and TRBJ2-7, with 12 bases fitting TRBD2. There are 19 residues in the CDR3. Looked up from germline, CDR1 is SGHRS and CDR2 is YFSETQ. The ends lost 1 base at V and 4 bases at J; junction bases unmatched: 15. CDR3 protein: CASSLSVPSGRAVTYEQYF. In nucleotides, the CDR3 is TGCGCCAGCAGCTTGAGTGTCCCTAGCGGGAGGGCCGTTACGTACGAGCAGTACTTC.

The chain links TRBV27 to TRBJ1-3; maybe TRBD1 (5 bases). The germline V gene has CDR1 MNHEY and CDR2 SMNVEV (reference sequence). The CDR3 is 14 residues long. Trimming removed 3 bases at V and 5 bases at J, with 11 bases between. CDR3 in amino acids: CASSFLGDRNTIYF. The CDR3 DNA is TGTGCCAGCAGTTTCCTAGGGGATCGAAACACCATATATTTT.

A single count supports this clone. The chain combines TRBV23-1 with TRBJ2-7; no clear D. TRBV23-1 has ORF status, its function being uncertain. The CDR3 length is 15 residues. V lost 2 bases, J lost 2 bases, and 13 bases lay in between. Written as DNA, the CDR3 is TGCGCCAGCAGTCAAGTTAGCTCTCAACCCTACGAGCAGTACTTC. Amino acid sequence: CASSQVSSQPYEQYF.